This is a list of T cell receptor beta chains from one sample in a study of blood T cell repertoires in COVID-19. Sequencing used immunoSEQ multiplex PCR; TCRdb keeps in-frame clones, though not all of them. The table includes 120,000 to 150,000 clones, around nine tenths detected once. The specimen was peripheral blood. All receptors derive from a woman aged 45-59 years with active or convalescent COVID-19. Both conserved end residues are part of each CDR3. The D gene is left open where the match is weak. Clone size is stated in some rows and not others, as once, few, many or a class when expanded.

D	V	J	size	DNA	CDR3
.	TRBV7-2	TRBJ2-1	.	TGTGCCAGCAGCTTAGTCGGAACGGGTAACGATGAGCAGTTCTTC	CASSLVGTGNDEQFF
.	TRBV6-6	TRBJ2-2	.	TGTGCCAGCAGTACGACAGTCACCGGGGAGCTGTTTTTT	CASSTTVTGELFF
.	TRBV9	TRBJ2-7	.	TGTGCCAGCAGCGTGGGGGGGCCCCCCTACGAGCAGTACTTC	CASSVGGPPYEQYF
TRBD2	TRBV9	TRBJ2-3	.	TGTGCCAGCAGCTCCGGACTAGCGGGCGGTGTGGATACGCAGTATTTT	CASSSGLAGGVDTQYF
.	TRBV11-2	TRBJ2-3	.	TGTGCCAGCACCCTTAGAGGAGCCGTTTTGGATACGCAGTATTTT	CASTLRGAVLDTQYF
.	TRBV5-1	TRBJ2-5	.	TGCGCCAGCAGGTTTGGACACGGCCAAGAGACCCAGTACTTC	CASRFGHGQETQYF
.	TRBV7-8	TRBJ2-1	once	TGTGCCAGCAGCTTATACGGCGGACTCAGGGGTGGCTACAATGAGCAGTTCTTC	CASSLYGGLRGGYNEQFF
TRBD1	TRBV5-1	TRBJ2-1	.	TGCGCCAGCAGCTTCGGTCCGGGACAGTACAATGAGCAGTTCTTC	CASSFGPGQYNEQFF
.	TRBV6-5	TRBJ1-3	.	TGTGCCAGCACCAAGACAGGTTTTGGAAACACCATATATTTT	CASTKTGFGNTIYF
.	TRBV24-1	TRBJ2-1	.	TGTGCCACCAGTGAAGGAACGGGAGTATTAGGCAATGAGCAGTTCTTC	CATSEGTGVLGNEQFF
.	TRBV6-2/TRBV6-3	TRBJ2-1	once	TGTGCCAGCAGTTTCGGAGGAGGGTACAATGAGCAGTTCTTC	CASSFGGGYNEQFF
.	TRBV5-1	TRBJ1-4	.	TGCGCCAGCTCCCGGGACATCGCCTCTCGTACTACGGAGAAAAAACTGTTTTTT	CASSRDIASRTTEKKLFF
TRBD1	TRBV10-3	TRBJ1-2	.	TGTGCCATCAGCGACAGGGGACATGGCTACACCTTC	CAISDRGHGYTF
.	TRBV14	TRBJ1-2	.	TGTGCCAGCAGCCAAGACGTCCGGGACATCTACACCTTC	CASSQDVRDIYTF
.	TRBV6-2/TRBV6-3	TRBJ1-1	.	TGTGCCAGCAGTTCCCCCGGTGGTAAATTTGAAGCTTTCTTT	CASSSPGGKFEAFF
.	TRBV14	TRBJ2-5	.	TGTGCCAGCAGCCAAGCCTCAGGGTTTCAAGAGACCCAGTACTTC	CASSQASGFQETQYF